The TCR beta chain under discussion was sequenced for a study of T cells after posttransplantation cyclophosphamide. Points from the study as a whole: Recipient CMV seropositivity and CMV reactivation strongly tracked TRB clonality.

Sampled 1 year posttransplant, controls received myeloablative marrow transplants, methotrexate and a calcineurin inhibitor. V was cut by 1 base and J by 3 bases, with 7 bases left in between. Germline CDR1 SGHAT, CDR2 FQNNGV. There are 13 residues in the CDR3. Assay used: immunoSEQ multiplex PCR; TCRdb lists only in-frame clones, some missing. The table lists 4,000 to 6,000 clones, over 70% of them singletons, with 53% in the top ten. With regard to this clone: Its antigen remains unknown.

This clonotype was sampled from a female patient aged 50-60 years who received an allogeneic stem cell transplant from an unrelated donor, was CMV-positive, and had acute and chronic GVHD. Certain T cells may be donor cells from the graft. Source: PBMCs, taken roughly 340 days after allogeneic stem cell transplant with calcineurin inhibitor and methotrexate. V and J are TRBV11-2 and TRBJ2-7, with D tentatively TRBD1 (5 bases). As DNA, the CDR3 is TGTGCCAGCAGCTTAGGCACAGGCTACGAGCAGTACTTC. Translation gives CASSLGTGYEQYF.